This TCR beta chain was sequenced in a study of cytomegalovirus exposure and HLA in healthy donors. Study-level results: The productive fraction for most TCR beta V segments was about 87% or about 30% in an earlier analysis. A missense variant in DCLRE1C was later tied to TCR beta V- and J-gene trimming. It was shown in a later analysis that HLA-associated TCR beta chains were more clonally expanded than other, equally common chains. TCR beta sequences reportedly predicted the HLA-A and HLA-B alleles of most subjects accurately.

The CDR3 totals 16 residues. The V end was cut by 5 bases, the J end by 0 bases, with 14 bases between. Per germline, CDR1 SNHLY and CDR2 FYNNEI. To note about this clone: Its antigen is currently unknown.

Primers: 60 Vbeta forward and 13 Jbeta reverse. Sequenced by immunoSEQ multiplex PCR; TCRdb stores in-frame clones only, minus some. This listing includes about 170,000 clones. This sequence joins TRBV2 and TRBJ2-1, with D tentatively TRBD2 (6 bases). This receptor was obtained from a woman under 30 in good health and CMV-seropositive. Material: PBMCs. CDR3 in DNA: TGTGCCAGCAGTCTTCTAGCGCGAAGCTCCTACAATGAGCAGTTCTTC. This translates into CASSLLARSSYNEQFF.